The rows below give T cell receptor beta chains drawn from one sample of a study of long-term antiretroviral therapy in people with HIV. Here immunoSEQ multiplex PCR was the method, and the copy in TCRdb shows in-frame clones only, minus some. The table lists about 21,000 clones, around 86% of them singletons. The sample consisted of unsorted PBMCs, taken 0.2 years before starting antiretroviral therapy. The receptor set was obtained from a man aged 18 to 30 with HIV. The CDR3 runs from the conserved cysteine through the conserved F or W.

V: TRBV27; J: TRBJ2-7; CDR3: CASSLAGGHSYEQYF
V: TRBV11-3; J: TRBJ2-3; CDR3: CASSLGGTQYF
V: TRBV30; J: TRBJ1-5; CDR3: CAWRSSGTGINQPQHF
V: TRBV4-3; J: TRBJ2-7; CDR3: CASSPVLAVAYEQYF
V: TRBV7-9; J: TRBJ1-2; CDR3: CASSPGGADLF
V: TRBV5-5; J: TRBJ1-5; CDR3: CASSLEQDVSNQPQHF
V: TRBV7-3; J: TRBJ1-5; CDR3: CASSLRPDQPQHF
V: TRBV7-2; J: TRBJ1-5; CDR3: CASSLAEGHQPQHF
V: TRBV30; J: TRBJ1-1; CDR3: CAWSAGNTEAFF
V: TRBV9; J: TRBJ2-2; CDR3: CASSALGPNTGELFF